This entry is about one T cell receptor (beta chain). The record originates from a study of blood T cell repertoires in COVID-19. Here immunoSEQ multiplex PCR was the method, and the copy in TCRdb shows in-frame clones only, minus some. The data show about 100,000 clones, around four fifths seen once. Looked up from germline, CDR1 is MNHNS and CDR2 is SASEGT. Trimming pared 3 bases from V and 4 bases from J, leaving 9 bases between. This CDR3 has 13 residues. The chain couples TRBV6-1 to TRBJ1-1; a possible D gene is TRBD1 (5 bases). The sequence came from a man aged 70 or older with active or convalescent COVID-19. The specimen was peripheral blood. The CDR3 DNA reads TGTGCCAGCAGTGATCGGCAGGGCACTGAAGCTTTCTTT. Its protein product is CASSDRQGTEAFF.